This TCR beta chain was retrieved from a study of T cell repertoires in cytomegalovirus infection. Study-wide background: Public TCR beta signatures provided an indication of both CMV infection and a matching HLA type. Study-level points and caveats: Frequencies of public TCR beta families were cumulated, and this identified carriers of CMV plus the relevant HLA. Dominating the ex vivo response were TCR beta clonotypes that were CMV-specific and HLA-C-restricted.

In TCRdb, the reads were re-called with MiXCR into one record per CDR3 protein. The repertoire includes fewer than 250,000 distinct CDR3 sequences, 20% to 25% of them detected once, and over 15% sits in the top ten. This CDR3 contains 13 residues. Germline loops: CDR1 SQVTM, CDR2 ANQGSEA. Only a few counts were recorded for this clonotype. What it binds is not known. The rearrangement joins TRBV29-1 to TRBJ1-1; possibly TRBD1 for D (5 bases). The source is a human donor in good health (CMV status not recorded). Some clones in this sample may be carry-over from other donors' samples. The sample was CD8+ T cells from PBMCs. The CDR3 DNA is TGCCACGCAACGGGACTCATGAACACTGAAGCTTTCTTT. Protein: CHATGLMNTEAFF. The whole variable domain, remainder taken from reference TRBV29-1 and TRBJ1-1, is SAVISQKPSRDICQRGTSLTIQCQVDSQVTMMFWYRQQPGQSLTLIATANQGSEATYESGFVIDKFPISRPNLTFSTLTVSNMSPEDSSIYLCHATGLMNTEAFFGQGTRLTVV.